This T cell receptor (beta chain) derives from a study of CD8 T cells in Susac syndrome. Trimming removed 8 bases from V and 3 bases from J; junction bases left unmatched: 5. The CDR3 covers 13 residues. Germline V CDR1 and CDR2: MNHEY, SVGAGI. The authors carried out high-throughput sequencing of TCR beta. They applied it to CD8+ and CD4+ T cells obtained from blood. Stable or active relapsing-remitting multiple sclerosis, untreated and meeting revised McDonald criteria, defined the controls. Negative magnetic isolation gave CD8+ and CD4+ cells; FACS enriched CD8+ TEMRA. Random-hexamer reverse transcription was applied to roughly 0.45 to 1 ug RNA. TCR beta CDR3 was amplified by immunoSEQ multiplex PCR. This amplification extended across 54 Vbeta and 13 Jbeta segments. TCRdb used MiXCR to reprocess the immunoSEQ multiplex PCR reads, holding one entry per CDR3 protein. The data hold more than 55,000 distinct CDR3 sequences, with around 96% observed a single time.

The sequenced sample consisted of CD4+ T cells from PBMCs. J is TRBJ2-5 and V is TRBV6-5; 8 nucleotides line up with TRBD1. The source of this sequence is a human donor with multiple sclerosis. The CDR3, as DNA: TGTGCCAGCCGAGACAGGGGTAAAGAGACCCAGTACTTC. It yields the protein CASRDRGKETQYF.